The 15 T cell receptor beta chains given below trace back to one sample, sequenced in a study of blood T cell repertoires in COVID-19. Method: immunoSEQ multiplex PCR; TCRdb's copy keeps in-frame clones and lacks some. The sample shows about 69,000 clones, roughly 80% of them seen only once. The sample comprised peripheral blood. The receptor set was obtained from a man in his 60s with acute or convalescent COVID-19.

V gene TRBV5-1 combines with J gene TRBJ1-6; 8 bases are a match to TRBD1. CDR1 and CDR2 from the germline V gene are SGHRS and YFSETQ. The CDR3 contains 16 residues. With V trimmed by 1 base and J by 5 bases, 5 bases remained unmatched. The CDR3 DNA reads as TGCGCCAGCAGCTTGTTACCGGGACAGGATAATTCACCCCTCCACTTT. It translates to CASSLLPGQDNSPLHF. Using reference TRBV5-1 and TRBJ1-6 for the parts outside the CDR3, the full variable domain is KAGVTQTPRYLIKTRGQQVTLSCSPISGHRSVSWYQQTPGQGLQFLFEYFSETQRNKGNFPGRFSGRQFSNSRSEMNVSTLELGDSALYLCASSLLPGQDNSPLHFGNGTRLTVT.

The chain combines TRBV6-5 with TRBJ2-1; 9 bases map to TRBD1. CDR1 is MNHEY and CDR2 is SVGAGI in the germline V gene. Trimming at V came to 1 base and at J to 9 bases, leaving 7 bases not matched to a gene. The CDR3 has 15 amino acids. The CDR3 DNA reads TGTGCCAGCAGTTACTTGGGGACAGGGTCCACTGAGCAGTTCTTC. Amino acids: CASSYLGTGSTEQFF.

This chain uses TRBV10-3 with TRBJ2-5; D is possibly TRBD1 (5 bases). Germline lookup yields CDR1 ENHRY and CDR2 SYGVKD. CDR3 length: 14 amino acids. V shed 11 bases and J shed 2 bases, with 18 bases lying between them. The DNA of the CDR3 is TGTGCCGAAAAGCCAGGGAAGGGGCAAGAGACCCAGTACTTC. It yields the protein CAEKPGKGQETQYF.

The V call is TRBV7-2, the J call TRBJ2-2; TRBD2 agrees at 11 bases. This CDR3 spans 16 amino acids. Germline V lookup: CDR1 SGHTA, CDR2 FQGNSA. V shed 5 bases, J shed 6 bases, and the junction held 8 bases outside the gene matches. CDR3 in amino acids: CASSLTGSGGAGELFF. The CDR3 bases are TGTGCCAGCAGCCTCACGGGTAGCGGGGGGGCCGGGGAGCTGTTTTTT.

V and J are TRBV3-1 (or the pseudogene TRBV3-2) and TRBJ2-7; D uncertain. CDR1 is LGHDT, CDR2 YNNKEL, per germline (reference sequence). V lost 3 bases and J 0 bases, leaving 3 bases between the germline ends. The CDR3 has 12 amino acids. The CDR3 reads CASSHSSYEQYF. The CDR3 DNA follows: TGTGCCAGCAGCCACAGCTCCTACGAGCAGTACTTC.

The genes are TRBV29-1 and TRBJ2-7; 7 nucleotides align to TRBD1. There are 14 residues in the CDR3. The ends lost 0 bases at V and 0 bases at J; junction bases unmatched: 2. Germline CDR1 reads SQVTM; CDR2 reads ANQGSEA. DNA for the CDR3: TGCAGCGTTGAAGATGGACAGGACTCCTACGAGCAGTACTTC. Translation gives CSVEDGQDSYEQYF.

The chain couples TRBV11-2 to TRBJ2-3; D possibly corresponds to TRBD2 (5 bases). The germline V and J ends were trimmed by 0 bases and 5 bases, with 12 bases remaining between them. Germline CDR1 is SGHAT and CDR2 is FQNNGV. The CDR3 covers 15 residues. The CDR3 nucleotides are TGTGCCAGCAGCTTAGATCGGCCACGGGGAGATACGCAGTATTTT. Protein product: CASSLDRPRGDTQYF. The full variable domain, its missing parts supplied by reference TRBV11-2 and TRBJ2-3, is EAGVAQSPRYKIIEKRQSVAFWCNPISGHATLYWYQQILGQGPKLLIQFQNNGVVDDSQLPKDRFSAERLKGVDSTLKIQPAKLEDSAVYLCASSLDRPRGDTQYFGPGTRLTVL.

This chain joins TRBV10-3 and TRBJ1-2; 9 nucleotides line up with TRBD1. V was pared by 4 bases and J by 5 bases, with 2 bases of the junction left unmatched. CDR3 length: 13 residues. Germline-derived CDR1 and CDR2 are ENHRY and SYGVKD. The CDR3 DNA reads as TGTGCCATCAGTGTACAGGGGGCGTATGGCTACACCTTC. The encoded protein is CAISVQGAYGYTF.

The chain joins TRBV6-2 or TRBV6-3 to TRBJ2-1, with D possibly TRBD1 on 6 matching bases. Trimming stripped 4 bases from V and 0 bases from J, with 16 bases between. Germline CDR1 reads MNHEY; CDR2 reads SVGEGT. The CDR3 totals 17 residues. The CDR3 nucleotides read TGTGCCAGCAGTTCCCCAGGGGTTTTCAGCTCCTACAATGAGCAGTTCTTC. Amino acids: CASSSPGVFSSYNEQFF.

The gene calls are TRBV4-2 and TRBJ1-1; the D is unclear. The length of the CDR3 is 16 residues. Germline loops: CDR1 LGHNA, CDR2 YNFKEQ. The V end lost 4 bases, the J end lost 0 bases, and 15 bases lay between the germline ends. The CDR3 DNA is TGTGCCAGCAGCCCACAAGCGGCAGTTTTGAACACTGAAGCTTTCTTT. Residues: CASSPQAAVLNTEAFF.

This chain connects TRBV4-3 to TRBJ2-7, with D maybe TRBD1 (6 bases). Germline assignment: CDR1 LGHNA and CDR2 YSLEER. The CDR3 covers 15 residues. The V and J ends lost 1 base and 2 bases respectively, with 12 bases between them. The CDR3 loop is CASSQVTGETYEQYF. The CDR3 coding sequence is TGCGCCAGCAGCCAAGTGACAGGTGAAACCTACGAGCAGTACTTC.

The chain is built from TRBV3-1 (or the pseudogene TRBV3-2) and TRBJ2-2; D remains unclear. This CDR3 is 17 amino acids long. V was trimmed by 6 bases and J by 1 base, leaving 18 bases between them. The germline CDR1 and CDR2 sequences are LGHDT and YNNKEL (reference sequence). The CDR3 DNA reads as TGTGCCAGCAGACCTACCATAGGTCAGGTGAACACCGGGGAGCTGTTTTTT. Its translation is CASRPTIGQVNTGELFF.

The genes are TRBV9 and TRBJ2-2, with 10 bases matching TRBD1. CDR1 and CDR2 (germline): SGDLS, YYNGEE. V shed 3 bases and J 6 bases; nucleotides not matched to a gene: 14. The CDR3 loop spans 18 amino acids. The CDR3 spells CASSEGQGTGVSAGELFF. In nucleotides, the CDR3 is TGTGCCAGCAGCGAGGGCCAAGGGACAGGGGTTAGTGCCGGGGAGCTGTTTTTT.

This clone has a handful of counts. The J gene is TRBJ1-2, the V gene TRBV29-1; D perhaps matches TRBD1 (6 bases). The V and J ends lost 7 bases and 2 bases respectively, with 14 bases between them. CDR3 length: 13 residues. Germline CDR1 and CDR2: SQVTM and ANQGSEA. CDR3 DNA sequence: TGCAGCGGCCGGGACACCGTGAACTATGGCTACACCTTC. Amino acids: CSGRDTVNYGYTF.

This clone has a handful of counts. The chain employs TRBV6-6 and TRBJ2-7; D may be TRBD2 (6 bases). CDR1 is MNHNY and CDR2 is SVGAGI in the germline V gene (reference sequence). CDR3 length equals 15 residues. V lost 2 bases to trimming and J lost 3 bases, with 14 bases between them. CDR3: CASSYRDPGDYEQYF. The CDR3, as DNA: TGTGCCAGCAGTTACCGGGACCCGGGGGACTACGAGCAGTACTTC.